A selection of T cell receptor beta chains follows, all from one sample in a study of T cell clones after liver transplantation. Assay: immunoSEQ multiplex PCR; the TCRdb copy retains only in-frame clones and omits some. The sample includes 99,000 or so clones, around four fifths of them seen just once. The sequenced sample was CD4+ T cells from blood, obtained before liver transplant. These receptors originate from a human donor who received a liver transplant. Both conserved end residues are part of each CDR3. D genes are given only for firm matches. Clone size appears in some rows only: once, few, many, or a class for an expanded clone.

>few|TRBJ2-3|TRBD1|TRBV6-1
TGTGCCAGCAGTGACCAGGGGGCGAGCACAGATACGCAGTATTTT
CASSDQGASTDTQYF
>.|TRBJ1-3|.|TRBV10-3
TGTGCCATCACTGAGGCCTCTGGAAACACCATATATTTT
CAITEASGNTIYF
>.|TRBJ1-3|.|TRBV7-6
TGTGCCAGCAGCCCGTTTCCCGGAAACACCATATATTTT
CASSPFPGNTIYF
>.|TRBJ1-2|.|TRBV28
TGTGCCAGCGGTATAATTAATTATGGCTACACCTTC
CASGIINYGYTF
>.|TRBJ2-7|.|TRBV2
TGTGCCAGCAGTGTGCAGGTCAACGAGCAGTACTTC
CASSVQVNEQYF
>once|TRBJ2-5|.|TRBV5-1
TGCGCCAGCAGCTTGGCCGGTGTGCTGGAGACCCAGTACTTC
CASSLAGVLETQYF
>few|TRBJ1-5|.|TRBV30
TGTGCCTGGAGCGGGGGTGCTCAGCCCCAGCATTTT
CAWSGGAQPQHF
>.|TRBJ2-7|.|TRBV2
TGTGCCAGCGGCTCAGTGGATCGCGAGCAGTACTTC
CASGSVDREQYF
>.|TRBJ2-2|.|TRBV5-1
TGCGCCAGCAGCTCCGACATACTTAACACCGGGGAGCTGTTTTTT
CASSSDILNTGELFF
>once|TRBJ1-5|.|TRBV6-6
TGTGCCAGCAGTCACCTCCCACAGGACAATCAGCCCCAGCATTTT
CASSHLPQDNQPQHF
>.|TRBJ2-5|.|TRBV6-1
TGTGCCAGCAGTCGGTCACCGGACACCTTTGAGACCCAGTACTTC
CASSRSPDTFETQYF
>.|TRBJ2-1|TRBD2|TRBV10-3
TGTGCCATCAGTGTCAGGACTAGCGGGGTCAGGGGTGAGCAGTTCTTC
CAISVRTSGVRGEQFF
>.|TRBJ1-5|.|TRBV29-1
TGCAGCGTTGCCAGGGACGGCAATCAGCCCCAGCATTTT
CSVARDGNQPQHF
>.|TRBJ1-1|.|TRBV11-2
TGTGCCAGCAGCTCCAGGTGGAACACTGAAGCTTTCTTT
CASSSRWNTEAFF
>.|TRBJ1-5|.|TRBV6-6
TGTGCCAGCAGCCTTAGCAATCAGCCCCAGCATTTT
CASSLSNQPQHF
>once|TRBJ2-1|TRBD1|TRBV28
TGTGCCAGCAGTCCCCCGACAGGGAAATACAATGAGCAGTTCTTC
CASSPPTGKYNEQFF
>.|TRBJ1-2|.|TRBV5-1
TGCGCCAGCAGCTTGTCCGGGACGGACTATGGCTACACCTTC
CASSLSGTDYGYTF
>.|TRBJ1-5|TRBD1|TRBV7-8
TGTGCCAGCAGCTTCACAGGGGGCGAGAATCAGCCCCAGCATTTT
CASSFTGGENQPQHF
>few|TRBJ1-5|.|TRBV28
TGTGCCAGCAGTTTTCGGGGGGCTTTTAATCAGCCCCAGCATTTT
CASSFRGAFNQPQHF
>.|TRBJ2-1|.|TRBV10-2
TGCGCCAGCAGTGAAAGCAGCTCCTACAATGAGCAGTTCTTC
CASSESSSYNEQFF
>.|TRBJ1-1|TRBD1|TRBV18
TGTGCCAGCTCACCACCCCGGACAGGGGGTAGGTACACTGAAGCTTTCTTT
CASSPPRTGGRYTEAFF
>once|TRBJ1-1|.|TRBV5-4
TGTGCCAGCAGCTTATTGGGGCGGGTGAACACTGAAGCTTTCTTT
CASSLLGRVNTEAFF
>.|TRBJ2-2|.|TRBV6-1
TGTGCCAGCGGTAGGGCCAACACCGGGGAGCTGTTTTTT
CASGRANTGELFF
>.|TRBJ2-5|.|TRBV6-5
TGTGCCAGCAGTTGGGATCTCGGAGAGACCCAGTACTTC
CASSWDLGETQYF
>.|TRBJ1-2|TRBD1|TRBV28
TGTGCCAGCAATACAGGGGTTTATGGCTACACCTTC
CASNTGVYGYTF
>.|TRBJ2-3|TRBD2|TRBV4-3
TGCGCCAGCAGCCCCCTGACTAGCGGGGGTCGAGATACGCAGTATTTT
CASSPLTSGGRDTQYF
>many|TRBJ1-2|.|TRBV18
TGTGCCAGCTCACAGAAGTATGATACTGGCTACACCTTC
CASSQKYDTGYTF
>.|TRBJ1-3|.|TRBV29-1
TGCAGCGCTCGCGAGGGCGAGGTTGCTGGAAACACCATATATTTT
CSAREGEVAGNTIYF
>.|TRBJ2-7|TRBD2|TRBV5-1
TGCGCCAGCAGCCCCGACGGGACTAGCGGTTACGAGCAGTACTTC
CASSPDGTSGYEQYF
>few|TRBJ1-4|.|TRBV2
TGTGCCAGCAGTGAGCACTCAACTAATGAAAAACTGTTTTTT
CASSEHSTNEKLFF
>many|TRBJ2-6|TRBD1|TRBV5-1
TGCGCCAGCAAGGTCCGGACAGGGGGTCACTCTGGGGCCAACGTCCTGACTTTC
CASKVRTGGHSGANVLTF
>.|TRBJ1-3|.|TRBV28
TGTGCCAGCAGTTTATGGCAGGGTGGAAACACCATATATTTT
CASSLWQGGNTIYF
>once|TRBJ2-2|.|TRBV27
TGTGCCAGCAGTTCAGGCAAAAGCACCGGGGAGCTGTTTTTT
CASSSGKSTGELFF
>.|TRBJ1-2|.|TRBV19
TGTGCCAGTAGTATAATCGCGAACTATGGCTACACCTTC
CASSIIANYGYTF
>.|TRBJ2-2|TRBD2|TRBV19
TGTGCCAGTAGTCACCATAGGACTAGCACCGGGGAGCTGTTTTTT
CASSHHRTSTGELFF
>.|TRBJ2-7|.|TRBV7-2
TGTGCCAGCAAAAGAGGGCAGGGTACCTCCTACGAGCAGTACTTC
CASKRGQGTSYEQYF
>.|TRBJ2-5|.|TRBV18
TGTGCCAGCTCACGTCGACAGGGCGGGGGCCAAGAGACCCAGTACTTC
CASSRRQGGGQETQYF
>.|TRBJ1-2|TRBD1|TRBV6-5
TGTGCCAGCAGGCAACAGGGGGCGCGAGGCTACACCTTC
CASRQQGARGYTF
>.|TRBJ2-3|.|TRBV4-1
TGCGCCAGCAGCCGTAGACAGACCACAGATACGCAGTATTTT
CASSRRQTTDTQYF
>.|TRBJ1-5|TRBD1|TRBV6-5
TGTGCCAGCAGGCGGACAGGCCATAGCAATCAGCCCCAGCATTTT
CASRRTGHSNQPQHF
>.|TRBJ2-5|TRBD1|TRBV18
TGTGCCAGCTCACCACAGACAGGGGGCGAAGAGACCCAGTACTTC
CASSPQTGGEETQYF
>.|TRBJ1-1|.|TRBV12-5
TGTGCTAGTGGTTTTTGGGGAAACAACACTGAAGCTTTCTTT
CASGFWGNNTEAFF
>few|TRBJ1-5|.|TRBV19
TGTGCCACGCGAAGGGGAGGGGAGCAGCCCCAGCATTTT
CATRRGGEQPQHF
>.|TRBJ2-1|TRBD2|TRBV29-1
TGCAGCGTTGTCCCGACTAGCGGGAGGGGAAGTGAGCAGTTCTTC
CSVVPTSGRGSEQFF
>.|TRBJ1-5|TRBD1|TRBV6-1
TGTGCCAGCAGTGAGAGACAGGGGGCTCAAAGCTATCAGCCCCAGCATTTT
CASSERQGAQSYQPQHF
>.|TRBJ2-7|TRBD1|TRBV30
TGTGCCTGGAGTGTAAAACAGGGGTACGAGCAGTACTTC
CAWSVKQGYEQYF
>.|TRBJ1-2|TRBD1|TRBV6-5
TGTGCCAGCAGTTACGCTCGACAGGGTGGGAATGGCTACACCTTC
CASSYARQGGNGYTF
>.|TRBJ2-2|.|TRBV7-2
TGTGCCAGCAGTCCGGGGTGGGGGACCGGGGAGCTGTTTTTT
CASSPGWGTGELFF
>.|TRBJ1-2|.|TRBV25-1
.
CASSTSSSANYGYTF